The clone carrying this T cell receptor (beta chain) occurred many times. Its matching antigen is unknown. The data were obtained in a study of regulatory T cells in long-lasting Graves disease. Study at large: Patients newly diagnosed with Graves' had been on antithyroid drugs for under 3 months.

Time point indicated: newly diagnosed GD, antithyroid drugs for less than 3 months. Extracted PBMC RNA gave rise to the TCR library. Clinicians diagnosed Graves' disease using American Thyroid Association guidelines. The CDR3 runs 16 residues. V shed 5 bases and J 3 bases; nucleotides not matched to a gene: 9. Germline CDR1 is MNHEY and CDR2 is SMNVEV (reference sequence). Arm-PCR of CDR3 regions with iRepertoire HTBI primers generated TCR beta libraries. In the authors' methods: Samples revealed 62 TRBV and approximately 15 TRBJ segments. Using its own MiXCR run on the multiplex PCR reads, TCRdb lists one record per CDR3 protein. TCRdb, not the authors, supplied the V and J calls. Of a few hundred thousand distinct CDR3 sequences in the sample, roughly a fifth were seen once. Study-wide results and caveats: Persistent disease favored TRBV28, TRBJ1-2 and TRBJ2-5.

The clonotype originates from a female donor with Graves disease. The sequencing used peripheral blood mononuclear cells (PBMCs), collected at new diagnosis, from a patient treated with antithyroid drugs. V and J are TRBV27 and TRBJ2-7, with TRBD1 matching 11 bases. Here the CDR3 reads CASSTYRDRGIYEQYF. The CDR3 DNA reads as TGTGCCAGCAGTACGTACCGGGACAGGGGGATCTACGAGCAGTACTTC.